This paragraph reports one TCR beta chain. Its recognized antigen is unknown. The data belong to a study of synovial regulatory T cells in juvenile arthritis (dated by TCRdb to the mid-2010s). About the full investigation: Among sequenced patients, a few were therapy-naive, one received methotrexate plus infliximab, 6 or 7 received methotrexate, and one had no treatment information. The study compared the TCRbeta CDR3 repertoires of blood iaTreg cells, other blood Treg cells and synovial fluid Treg cells taken from matched patient samples. Treg and Teff subsets from roughly 10 JIA patients with active disease were included in the TCR repertoire comparisons. Effector T cell subsets were also sequenced in this cohort for comparisons, but the Treg dataset alone covers only blood and synovial fluid Treg cells.

TCR repertoire donors were approximately 11 juvenile idiopathic arthritis patients with active disease who had not reached inactive disease, 3 polyarticular and 8 oligoarticular. The median age of the TCR-sequenced patients was about 10 years (range roughly 2.4-25), and their median disease duration was about 7 years (range 0.2-19.1). The samples used for TCR repertoire analysis were collected at two centres in Italy. Peripheral blood mononuclear cells were separated on a Histopaque-1077 density gradient and then cryopreserved in roughly 90% FCS with about 10% DMSO. Overall results and qualifications from the work: Synovial Treg cells shared more CDR3 sequences with iaTreg cells than with other blood Treg cells, and Chao-Jaccard similarity confirmed that synovial Treg cells were more closely related to iaTreg cells. Compared with other blood Treg cells, blood iaTreg cells had lower TCR diversity, a finding consistent with antigen-driven expansion. iaTreg TCR repertoires were largely private across patients and partially overlapped with synovial Teff and blood CPL repertoires.

The method behind the library was the immunoSEQ multiplex PCR assay. TCRbeta CDR3 sequencing was carried out by Adaptive Biotechnologies. Per the source publication's procedure: To assess repertoire similarity, the researchers used the Chao-modified Jaccard index along with median clonotype overlap taken from 200 random subsamples at equal sample size. Similarity analyses used either productive nucleotide sequences or in silico-translated amino acid sequences. To compare repertoires, the researchers applied hierarchical clustering with single linkage as well as t-SNE, based on Chao-modified Jaccard distances. After normalising for sample size, the researchers measured repertoire diversity with the Renyi index across a range of alpha values. As stored in TCRdb, this immuneACCESS dataset retains in-frame rearrangements with V and J assigned. A fraction of the clones does not appear; measured against another copy, unresolved V genes explain less than half of the discrepancy, and the remainder lacks a known reason. V, J and clone size derive from that table, while D and trimming were established from the DNA sequence. This specimen's table enumerates approximately 10,000 clones. The ten largest account for roughly 1% of the sample.

This receptor was taken from a donor between 2 and 35 years old with juvenile idiopathic arthritis. Material: Treg cells from blood. The cell subset or site label of this sample denotes: remaining (HLA-DR-negative) circulating blood Treg cells.

The CDR3 is CASSYGDRVVGYTF. The chain uses TRBV6-6 and TRBJ1-2; TCRdb calls TRBD1, which cannot be checked without DNA. From the cysteine through the phenylalanine, the CDR3 covers 14 amino acids. The DNA is unrecorded. From a lookup of the germline V gene (reference sequence), CDR1 and CDR2 are MNHNY and SVGAGI.